The table lists the clone carrying this TCR beta chain with a few counts. As yet, its antigen is unknown. This entry is derived from a study of T-cell reconstitution after alpha-beta-depleted transplantation in children. This sample's TCRbeta library carried unique molecular identifier barcodes. TCRdb itself ran the PCR reads through MiXCR, one entry per CDR3 protein. The data show some 80,000 distinct CDR3 sequences, around 18% seen once. General observations from the study: After transplant, high TCRbeta diversity at day 60 in some patients arose from surviving recipient T cells and thymic progenitors.

Source: PBMCs, mostly from graft donor cells, taken 360 days after TCRalphabeta/CD19-depleted stem cell transplant. The TCR comes from a male patient between 2 and 15 years old who had a stem cell transplant for acute lymphoblastic leukemia, so the T cells may come from the graft donor.

The CDR3 nucleotides are TGTGCCAGCAGTTTCAGGACTGAGCAGTTCTTC. It translates to CASSFRTEQFF. The rearrangement uses TRBV12-3 or TRBV12-4 and TRBJ2-1; D unresolved. Trimming took off 3 bases at V and 9 bases at J, with 6 bases between the two ends. This CDR3 comprises 11 residues.